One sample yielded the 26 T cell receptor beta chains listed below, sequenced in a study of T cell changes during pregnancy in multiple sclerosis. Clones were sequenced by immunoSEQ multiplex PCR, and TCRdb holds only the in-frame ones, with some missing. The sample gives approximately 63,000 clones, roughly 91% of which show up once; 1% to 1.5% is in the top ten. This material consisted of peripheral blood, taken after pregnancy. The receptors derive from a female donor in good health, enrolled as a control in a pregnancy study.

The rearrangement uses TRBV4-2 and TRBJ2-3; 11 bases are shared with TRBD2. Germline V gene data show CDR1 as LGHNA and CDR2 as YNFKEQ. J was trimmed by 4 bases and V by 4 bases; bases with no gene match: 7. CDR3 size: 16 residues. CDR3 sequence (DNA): TGTGCCAGCAGCCCAAGTTTAGCGGGGGGGCCAGATACGCAGTATTTT. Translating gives CASSPSLAGGPDTQYF.

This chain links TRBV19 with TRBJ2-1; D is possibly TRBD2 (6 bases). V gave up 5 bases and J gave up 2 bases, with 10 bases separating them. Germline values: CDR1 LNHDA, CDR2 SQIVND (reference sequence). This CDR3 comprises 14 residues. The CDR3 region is CASSRSGAYNEQFF. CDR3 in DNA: TGTGCCAGTAGTCGGTCGGGGGCCTACAATGAGCAGTTCTTC. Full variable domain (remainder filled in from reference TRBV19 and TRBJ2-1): DGGITQSPKYLFRKEGQNVTLSCEQNLNHDAMYWYRQDPGQGLRLIYYSQIVNDFQKGDIAEGYSVSREKKESFPLTVTSAQKNPTAFYLCASSRSGAYNEQFFGPGTRLTVL.

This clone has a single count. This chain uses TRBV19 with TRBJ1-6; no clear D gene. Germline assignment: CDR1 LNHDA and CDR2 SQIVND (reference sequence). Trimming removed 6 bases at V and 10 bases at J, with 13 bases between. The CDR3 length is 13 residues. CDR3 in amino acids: CASSPGGMSPLHF. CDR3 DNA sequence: TGTGCCAGTAGCCCTGGAGGGATGTCACCCCTCCACTTT.

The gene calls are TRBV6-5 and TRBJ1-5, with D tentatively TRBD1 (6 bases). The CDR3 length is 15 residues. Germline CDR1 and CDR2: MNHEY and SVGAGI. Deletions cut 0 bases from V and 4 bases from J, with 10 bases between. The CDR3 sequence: CASSYSMTGNQPQHF. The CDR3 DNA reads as TGTGCCAGCAGTTACTCGATGACAGGAAATCAGCCCCAGCATTTT.

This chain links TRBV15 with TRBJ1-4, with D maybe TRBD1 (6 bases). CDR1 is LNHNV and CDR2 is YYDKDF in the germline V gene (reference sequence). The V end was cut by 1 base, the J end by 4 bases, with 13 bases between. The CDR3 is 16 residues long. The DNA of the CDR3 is TGTGCCACCAGCAGAGCGGCGGGGGCATATAATGAAAAACTGTTTTTT. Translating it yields CATSRAAGAYNEKLFF.

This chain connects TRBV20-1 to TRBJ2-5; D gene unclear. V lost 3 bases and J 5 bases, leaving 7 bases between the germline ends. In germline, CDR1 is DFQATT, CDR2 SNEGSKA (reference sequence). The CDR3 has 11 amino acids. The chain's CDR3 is CSASGQETQYF. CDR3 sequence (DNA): TGCAGTGCTAGTGGCCAGGAGACCCAGTACTTC.

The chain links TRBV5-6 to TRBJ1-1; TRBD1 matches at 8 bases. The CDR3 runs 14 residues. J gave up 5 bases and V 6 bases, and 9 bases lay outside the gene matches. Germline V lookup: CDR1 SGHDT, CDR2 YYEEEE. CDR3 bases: TGTGCCAGCAACCCGGACAGGGTCGTTACTGAAGCTTTCTTT. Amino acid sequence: CASNPDRVVTEAFF. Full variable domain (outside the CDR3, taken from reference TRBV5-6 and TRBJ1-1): DAGVTQSPTHLIKTRGQQVTLRCSPKSGHDTVSWYQQALGQGPQFIFQYYEEEERQRGNFPDRFSGHQFPNYSSELNVNALLLGDSALYLCASNPDRVVTEAFFGQGTRLTVV.

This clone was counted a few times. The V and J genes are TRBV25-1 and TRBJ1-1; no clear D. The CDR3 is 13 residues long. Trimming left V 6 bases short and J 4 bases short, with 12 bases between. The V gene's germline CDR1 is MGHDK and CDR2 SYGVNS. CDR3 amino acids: CASSLPSGTEAFF. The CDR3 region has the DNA TGTGCCAGCAGCCTCCCGTCGGGCACTGAAGCTTTCTTT.

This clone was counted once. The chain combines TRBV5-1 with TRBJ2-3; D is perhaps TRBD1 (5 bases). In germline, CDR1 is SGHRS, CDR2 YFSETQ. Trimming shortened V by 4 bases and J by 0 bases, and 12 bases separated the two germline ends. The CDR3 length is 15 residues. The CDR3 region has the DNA TGCGCCAGCAGCCAGGGCCTGGCCAGCACAGATACGCAGTATTTT. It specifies CASSQGLASTDTQYF.

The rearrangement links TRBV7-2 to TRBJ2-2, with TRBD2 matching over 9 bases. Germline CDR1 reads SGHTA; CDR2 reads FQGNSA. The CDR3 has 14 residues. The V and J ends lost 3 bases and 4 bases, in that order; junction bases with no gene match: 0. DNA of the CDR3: TGTGCCAGCAGCTTTAGCGGGGGCACCGGGGAGCTGTTTTTT. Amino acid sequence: CASSFSGGTGELFF.

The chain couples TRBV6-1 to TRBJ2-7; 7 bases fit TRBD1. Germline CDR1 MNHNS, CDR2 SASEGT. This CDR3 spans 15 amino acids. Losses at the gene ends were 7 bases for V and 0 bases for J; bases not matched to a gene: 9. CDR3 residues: CASIGQVFSSYEQYF. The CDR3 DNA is TGTGCCAGCATCGGACAGGTTTTTAGCTCCTACGAGCAGTACTTC.

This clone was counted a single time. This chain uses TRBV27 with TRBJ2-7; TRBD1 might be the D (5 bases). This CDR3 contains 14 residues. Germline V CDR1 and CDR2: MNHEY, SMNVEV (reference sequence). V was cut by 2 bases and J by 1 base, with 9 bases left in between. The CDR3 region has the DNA TGTGCCAGCAGTTTAACCAGGGTTTCCTACGAGCAGTACTTC. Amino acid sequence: CASSLTRVSYEQYF.

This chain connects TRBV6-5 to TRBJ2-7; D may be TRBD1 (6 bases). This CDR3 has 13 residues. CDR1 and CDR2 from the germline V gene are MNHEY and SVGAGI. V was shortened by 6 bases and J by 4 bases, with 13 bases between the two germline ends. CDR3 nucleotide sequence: TGTGCCAGCAGACGACAGGAGGAGTACGAGCAGTACTTC. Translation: CASRRQEEYEQYF.

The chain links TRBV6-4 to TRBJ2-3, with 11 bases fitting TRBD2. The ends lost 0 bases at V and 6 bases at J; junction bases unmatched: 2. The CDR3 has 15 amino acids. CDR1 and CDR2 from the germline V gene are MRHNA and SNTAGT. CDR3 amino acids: CASSDSASGGDTQYF. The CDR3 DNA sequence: TGTGCCAGCAGTGACTCGGCTAGCGGGGGGGATACGCAGTATTTT.

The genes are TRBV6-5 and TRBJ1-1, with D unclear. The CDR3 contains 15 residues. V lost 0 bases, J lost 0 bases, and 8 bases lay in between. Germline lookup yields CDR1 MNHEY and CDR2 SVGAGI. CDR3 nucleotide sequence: TGTGCCAGCAGTTACTCCTCAGGCCTGAACACTGAAGCTTTCTTT. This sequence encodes CASSYSSGLNTEAFF.

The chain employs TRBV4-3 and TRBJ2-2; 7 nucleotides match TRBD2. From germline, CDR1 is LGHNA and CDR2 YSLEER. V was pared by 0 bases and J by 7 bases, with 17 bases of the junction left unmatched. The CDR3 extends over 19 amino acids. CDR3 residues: CASSQDRWPRTSSDGELFF. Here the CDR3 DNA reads TGCGCCAGCAGCCAAGATCGTTGGCCTCGGACTAGTTCAGACGGGGAGCTGTTTTTT.

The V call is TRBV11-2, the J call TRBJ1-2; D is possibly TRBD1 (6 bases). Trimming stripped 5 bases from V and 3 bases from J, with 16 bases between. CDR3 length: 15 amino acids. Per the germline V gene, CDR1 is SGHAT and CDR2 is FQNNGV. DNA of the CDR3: TGTGCCAGCAGCCCCCTGGTCCCAGGGGACTATGGCTACACCTTC. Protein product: CASSPLVPGDYGYTF.

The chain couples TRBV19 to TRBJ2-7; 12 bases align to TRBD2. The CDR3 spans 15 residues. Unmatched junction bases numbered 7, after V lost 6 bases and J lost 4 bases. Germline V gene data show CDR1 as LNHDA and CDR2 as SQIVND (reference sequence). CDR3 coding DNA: TGTGCCAGTAGGAGACTAGCGGGGGAACAGTACGAGCAGTACTTC. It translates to CASRRLAGEQYEQYF.

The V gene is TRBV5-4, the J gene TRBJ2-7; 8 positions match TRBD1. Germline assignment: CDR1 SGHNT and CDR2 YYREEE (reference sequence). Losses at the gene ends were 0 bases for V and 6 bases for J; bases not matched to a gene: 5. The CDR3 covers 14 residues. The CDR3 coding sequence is TGTGCCAGCAGCTTGGGACAGGGGCCAACCGAGCAGTACTTC. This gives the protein CASSLGQGPTEQYF.

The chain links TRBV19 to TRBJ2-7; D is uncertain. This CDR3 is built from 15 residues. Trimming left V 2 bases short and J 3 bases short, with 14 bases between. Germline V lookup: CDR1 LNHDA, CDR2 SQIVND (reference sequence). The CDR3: CASSIKGRPDYEQYF. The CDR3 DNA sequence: TGTGCCAGTAGTATAAAAGGCAGGCCTGACTACGAGCAGTACTTC.

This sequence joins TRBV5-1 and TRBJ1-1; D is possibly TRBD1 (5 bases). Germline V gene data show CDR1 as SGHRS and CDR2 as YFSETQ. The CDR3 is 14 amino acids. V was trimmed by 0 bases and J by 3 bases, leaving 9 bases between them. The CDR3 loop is CASSLARVDTEAFF. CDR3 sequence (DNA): TGCGCCAGCAGCTTGGCCAGGGTCGACACTGAAGCTTTCTTT.

In DNA, the CDR3 is TGTGCCAGCAGGATTCCTCGCCTGGGGGCCCCTAACTATGGCTACACCTTC. Its translation: CASRIPRLGAPNYGYTF. The rearrangement joins TRBV2 to TRBJ1-2; TRBD1 is a possible D gene (6 bases). The CDR3 covers 17 residues. CDR1 and CDR2 from the germline V gene are SNHLY and FYNNEI. The ends were cut back, 6 bases at V and 0 bases at J, with 20 bases in the middle.

The CDR3 loop is CASSLLGPNTGELFF. CDR3 in DNA: TGTGCCAGCTCCTTACTAGGTCCGAACACCGGGGAGCTGTTTTTT. The J gene is TRBJ2-2, the V gene TRBV6-5, with D possibly matching TRBD2 (5 bases). The V gene lost 8 bases and the J gene lost 0 bases, with 13 bases spanning the gap. Germline CDR1 reads MNHEY; CDR2 reads SVGAGI. This CDR3 region has 15 residues.

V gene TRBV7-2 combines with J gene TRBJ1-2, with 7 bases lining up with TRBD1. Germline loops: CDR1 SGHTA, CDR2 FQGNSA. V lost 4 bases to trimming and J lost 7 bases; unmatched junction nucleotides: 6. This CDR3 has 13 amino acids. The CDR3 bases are TGTGCCAGCAGCTACGAAGGGGGCATTGGCTACACCTTC. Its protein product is CASSYEGGIGYTF.

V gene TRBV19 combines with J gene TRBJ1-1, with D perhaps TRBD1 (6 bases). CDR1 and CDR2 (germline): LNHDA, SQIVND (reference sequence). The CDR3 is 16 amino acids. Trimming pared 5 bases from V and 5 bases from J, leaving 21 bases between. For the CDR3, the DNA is TGTGCCAGTAGTGAGGGCAGCGGGGGCCGGGGGACTGAAGCTTTCTTT. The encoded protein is CASSEGSGGRGTEAFF.

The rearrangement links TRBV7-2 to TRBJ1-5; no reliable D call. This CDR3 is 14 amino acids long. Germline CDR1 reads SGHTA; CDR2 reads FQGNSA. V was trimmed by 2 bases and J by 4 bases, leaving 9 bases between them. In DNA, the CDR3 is TGTGCCAGCAGCTTACCCGGGAGTAATCAGCCCCAGCATTTT. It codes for CASSLPGSNQPQHF.